This TCR beta chain emerged from a study of blood T cells in healthy people across ages. Study-wide results and limits: Per million T cells, the diversity of TCR beta decreased roughly linearly as age advanced.

The CDR3 has 15 amino acids. Germline loops: CDR1 MNHEY, CDR2 SMNVEV (reference sequence). With V trimmed by 0 bases and J by 4 bases, 3 bases remained unmatched. Sample-barcoded 5' priming and a J-beta primer mix drove a second PCR of roughly 6 to 12 cycles. TCRdb passed the 5' RACE reads through MiXCR, listing each CDR3 protein once. The sample consists of about 1.4 million distinct CDR3 sequences, approximately 59% of them appearing once. A remark on this clonotype: Its cognate antigen is unknown.

This sequence was found in a man younger than 35 in good health. Sample: blood. The rearrangement uses TRBV27 and TRBJ2-1; 7 bases align to TRBD2. CDR3 amino acids: CASSLSTGGYNEQFF. Written as DNA, the CDR3 is TGTGCCAGCAGTTTATCGACCGGGGGGTACAATGAGCAGTTCTTC.